This T cell receptor (beta chain) was recovered during a study of blood T cell repertoires in COVID-19. Study-level background: Italy, Spain and the United States were the sources of the convalescent and acute COVID-19 samples.

Per the original data handling: Amplification of reference gene primers provided the estimated nucleated cell counts. Profiled with immunoSEQ multiplex PCR; TCRdb holds only in-frame clones, not every one. The V and J calls and clone size come from that table; D and trimming were worked out from the DNA. The profile covers over 100,000 clones, with about 91% appearing a single time and around a tenth taken by the ten largest. Trimming stripped 0 bases from V and 5 bases from J, with 8 bases between. CDR1 SGHRS and CDR2 YFSETQ come from the germline V gene. The CDR3 has 13 amino acids. The rearrangement joins TRBV5-1 to TRBJ1-1; D is ambiguous. This sequence was found in a man in his fifties with acute or convalescent COVID-19. The specimen was peripheral blood. CDR3 amino acids: CASSLVGRTEAFF. In DNA form, the CDR3 reads TGCGCCAGCAGCTTGGTCGGGAGGACTGAAGCTTTCTTT.